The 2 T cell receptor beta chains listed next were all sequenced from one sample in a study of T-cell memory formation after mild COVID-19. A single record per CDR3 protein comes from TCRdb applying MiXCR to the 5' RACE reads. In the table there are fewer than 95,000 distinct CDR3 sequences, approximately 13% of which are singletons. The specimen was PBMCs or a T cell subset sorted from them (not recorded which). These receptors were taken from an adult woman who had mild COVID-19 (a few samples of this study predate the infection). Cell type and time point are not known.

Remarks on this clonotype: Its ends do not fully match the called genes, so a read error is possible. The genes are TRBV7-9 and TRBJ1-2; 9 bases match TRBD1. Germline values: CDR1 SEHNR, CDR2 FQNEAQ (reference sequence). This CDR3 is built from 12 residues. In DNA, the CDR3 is TGTGCCAGCAGCGAACCCGGGGACAGGGTCAACTTC. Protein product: CASSEPGDRVNF.

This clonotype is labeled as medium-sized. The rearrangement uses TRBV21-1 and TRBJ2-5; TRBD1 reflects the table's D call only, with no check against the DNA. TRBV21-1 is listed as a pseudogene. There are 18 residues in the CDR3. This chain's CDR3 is CASRSPGLGTGDEETQYF. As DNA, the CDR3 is TGTGCCAGCAGGTCCCCGGGGTTGGGGACAGGGGACGAAGAGACCCAGTACTTC.